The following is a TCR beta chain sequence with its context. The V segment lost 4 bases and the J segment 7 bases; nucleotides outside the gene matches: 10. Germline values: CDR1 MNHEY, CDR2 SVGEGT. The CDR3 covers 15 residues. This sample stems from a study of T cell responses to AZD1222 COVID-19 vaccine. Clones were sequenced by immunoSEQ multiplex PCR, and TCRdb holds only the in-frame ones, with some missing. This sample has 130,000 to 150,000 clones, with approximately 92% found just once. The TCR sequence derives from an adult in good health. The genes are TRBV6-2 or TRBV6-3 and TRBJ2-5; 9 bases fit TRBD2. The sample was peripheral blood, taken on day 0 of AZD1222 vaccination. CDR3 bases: TGTGCCAGCAGTTCTTTAGCGGGAGCGGGAGGGACCCAGTACTTC. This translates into CASSSLAGAGGTQYF.